These 18 T cell receptor beta chains were all obtained from the same sample, sequenced in a study of blood T cell repertoires in COVID-19. Libraries were prepared by immunoSEQ multiplex PCR; TCRdb keeps only in-frame clonotypes and omits some of them. Among over 300,000 clones listed, approximately 88% were seen once. Sequencing was performed on peripheral blood. These receptors all stem from a man in his forties or fifties with acute or convalescent COVID-19.

The V call is TRBV4-1, the J call TRBJ1-2, with TRBD1 as a possible D gene (5 bases). V lost 2 bases to trimming and J lost 2 bases, with 15 bases between them. This CDR3 region has 16 residues. Per the germline V gene, CDR1 is MGHRA and CDR2 is YSYEKL. CDR3 bases: TGCGCCAGCAGCCAACAGGCTGACAGTCCAAACTATGGCTACACCTTC. Translated: CASSQQADSPNYGYTF.

The chain combines TRBV7-9 with TRBJ2-1, with TRBD2 matching over 9 bases. Germline CDR1 and CDR2: SEHNR and FQNEAQ (reference sequence). The CDR3 has 14 residues. Losses at the gene ends were 2 bases for V and 4 bases for J; bases not matched to a gene: 0. The CDR3 sequence: CASSLLAGYNEQFF. The CDR3 bases are TGTGCCAGCAGCTTACTAGCGGGGTACAATGAGCAGTTCTTC.

About this clone itself: One end of the junction is discordant with germline, which a read error may explain. The rearrangement uses TRBV7-7 and TRBJ2-2; 11 positions match TRBD2. This CDR3 is built from 17 residues. Germline V lookup: CDR1 SSHAT, CDR2 FNYEAQ (reference sequence). As DNA, the CDR3 is TGTGCTAGCAGCCAACCCGGGACTAGCGGCAACACCGGGGAGCTGTTTTTT. It encodes CASSQPGTSGNTGELFF.

This chain joins TRBV2 and TRBJ1-2, with 8 bases aligning to TRBD1. The CDR3 covers 13 residues. Trimming took 6 bases from V and 5 from J; bases not matched to a gene: 5. Germline CDR1 SNHLY, CDR2 FYNNEI. Written as DNA, the CDR3 is TGTGCCAGCAGGAGCAGGGGGCTGTATGGCTACACCTTC. Its protein is CASRSRGLYGYTF.

V is TRBV18 and J is TRBJ2-3, with D maybe TRBD1 (6 bases). The CDR3 sequence is 17 residues long. Germline CDR1 and CDR2: KGHSH and LQKENI. V lost 6 bases, J lost 0 bases, and 19 bases lay in between. CDR3 in DNA: TGTGCCAGCTCTTCCGAAAAATTAGGGGGAAGCACAGATACGCAGTATTTT. The encoded protein is CASSSEKLGGSTDTQYF.

V usage is TRBV25-1 and J usage is TRBJ2-7; possibly TRBD1 for D (6 bases). Trimming took off 6 bases at V and 7 bases at J, with 19 bases between the two ends. CDR1 and CDR2 (germline): MGHDK, SYGVNS. The CDR3 has 14 amino acids. In DNA, the CDR3 is TGTGCCAGCAGGGACTTAAACAGGGTCGGGGAGCAGTACTTC. Protein sequence: CASRDLNRVGEQYF.

The chain links TRBV5-6 to TRBJ1-1; 8 bases map to TRBD1. The CDR3 runs to 17 residues. Germline CDR1 and CDR2: SGHDT and YYEEEE. The V segment lost 3 bases and the J segment 5 bases; nucleotides outside the gene matches: 15. The CDR3 loop is CASSSEFNGRGQTEAFF. The CDR3 DNA follows: TGTGCCAGCAGCTCCGAGTTTAACGGCAGGGGGCAAACTGAAGCTTTCTTT.

Here the CDR3 reads CACRQGNEQYF. CDR3 DNA sequence: TGTGCCTGCCGACAGGGCAACGAGCAGTACTTC. The chain is built from TRBV3-1 (or the pseudogene TRBV3-2) and TRBJ2-7; 7 nucleotides line up with TRBD1. CDR3 size: 11 residues. V dropped 11 bases and J dropped 5; count of bases not matched to a gene: 6. Per germline, CDR1 LGHDT and CDR2 YNNKEL (reference sequence).

In this sample, this clone turned up once. The rearrangement links TRBV11-2 to TRBJ1-2; D remains unclear. There are 15 residues in the CDR3. Germline V CDR1 and CDR2: SGHAT, FQNNGV. The V gene lost 3 bases and the J gene lost 0 bases, with 11 bases spanning the gap. CDR3 protein: CASSFATTANYGYTF. CDR3 DNA: TGTGCCAGCAGCTTCGCCACCACTGCTAACTATGGCTACACCTTC.

This clone has more than one count but fewer than ten. The rearrangement links TRBV7-3 to TRBJ2-1; 8 bases line up with TRBD2. The junction had 15 bases not matched to a gene; V was cut back by 2 bases and J by 12 bases. The germline V gene has CDR1 SGHTA and CDR2 FQGTGA. The CDR3 loop spans 16 amino acids. The CDR3, as DNA: TGTGCCAGCAGCTTATTGGGCGGGAGGACTGATCACGGGCAGTTCTTC. Translated: CASSLLGGRTDHGQFF.

The chain carries TRBV10-3 and TRBJ1-2, with TRBD1 identical over 9 bases. This CDR3 region has 15 residues. V shed 5 bases and J 4 bases; nucleotides not matched to a gene: 8. Germline CDR1 is ENHRY and CDR2 is SYGVKD. This chain's CDR3 is CAISPYTGGSYGYTF. In nucleotides, the CDR3 is TGTGCCATCAGTCCCTATACAGGGGGCTCCTATGGCTACACCTTC.

J is TRBJ1-1 and V is TRBV27; TRBD1 might be the D (6 bases). This CDR3 is built from 13 residues. The germline V gene has CDR1 MNHEY and CDR2 SMNVEV (reference sequence). Trimming pared 3 bases from V and 7 bases from J, leaving 12 bases between. CDR3: CASSFGGGGEAFF. DNA for the CDR3: TGTGCCAGCAGTTTCGGGGGGGGCGGTGAAGCTTTCTTT.

This clone has only one observation. The rearrangement joins TRBV11-3 to TRBJ2-3; TRBD1 is a possible D gene (6 bases). Trimming took off 6 bases at V and 4 bases at J, with 14 bases between the two ends. The CDR3 is 14 residues long. Germline CDR1 and CDR2: SGHNT and YENEEA. For the CDR3, the DNA is TGTGCCAGCAGACAAGGGGGACCCGCAGATACGCAGTATTTT. The encoded protein is CASRQGGPADTQYF.

The chain links TRBV27 to TRBJ1-4, with D tentatively TRBD1 (6 bases). CDR3 length: 14 residues. The germline gives CDR1 MNHEY, CDR2 SMNVEV (reference sequence). CDR3 coding DNA: TGTGCTACCCGCCCGGGGGGCTGGAATGAAAAACTGTTTTTT. This codes for CATRPGGWNEKLFF.

This chain connects TRBV5-1 to TRBJ2-2; 14 bases align to TRBD2. Losses at the gene ends were 4 bases for V and 5 bases for J; bases not matched to a gene: 4. The CDR3 contains 16 residues. Germline V gives CDR1 SGHRS, CDR2 YFSETQ. CDR3 in amino acids: CASSQGLAGVTGELFF. CDR3 sequence (DNA): TGCGCCAGCAGCCAGGGACTAGCGGGGGTTACCGGGGAGCTGTTTTTT. The whole variable domain, filled in from reference TRBV5-1 and TRBJ2-2, reads KAGVTQTPRYLIKTRGQQVTLSCSPISGHRSVSWYQQTPGQGLQFLFEYFSETQRNKGNFPGRFSGRQFSNSRSEMNVSTLELGDSALYLCASSQGLAGVTGELFFGEGSRLTVL.

This chain links TRBV7-9 with TRBJ2-7; no reliable D call. The germline V gene encodes CDR1 SEHNR and CDR2 FQNEAQ (reference sequence). The CDR3 is made up of 12 amino acids. V shed 5 bases and J shed 3 bases, with 8 bases lying between them. The CDR3 DNA reads TGTGCCAGCAGCCCAAGGAGCTACGAGCAGTACTTC. It translates to CASSPRSYEQYF. The variable domain in full, with the rest retrieved from reference TRBV7-9 and TRBJ2-7, is DTGVSQNPRHKITKRGQNVTFRCDPISEHNRLYWYRQTLGQGPEFLTYFQNEAQLEKSRLLSDRFSAERPKGSFSTLEIQRTEQGDSAMYLCASSPRSYEQYFGPGTRLTVT.

This clone was seen once. The chain combines TRBV18 with TRBJ2-2, with TRBD1 matching 8 bases. V trimming: 3 bases; J trimming: 3 bases; junction bases outside the gene matches: 3. The germline V gene encodes CDR1 KGHSH and CDR2 LQKENI. This CDR3 region has 15 residues. This chain's CDR3 is CASSPQGAYTGELFF. The CDR3 DNA sequence: TGTGCCAGCTCACCCCAGGGGGCCTACACCGGGGAGCTGTTTTTT. Looking up the rest from reference TRBV18 and TRBJ2-2 gives the full variable domain: NAGVMQNPRHLVRRRGQEARLRCSPMKGHSHVYWYRQLPEEGLKFMVYLQKENIIDESGMPKERFSAEFPKEGPSILRIQQVVRGDSAAYFCASSPQGAYTGELFFGEGSRLTVL.

This sequence joins TRBV30 and TRBJ1-1; D gene ambiguous. V lost 3 bases, J lost 4 bases, and 12 bases lay in between. This CDR3 has 13 amino acids. Germline CDR1 reads GTSNPN; CDR2 reads SVGIG (reference sequence). This chain's CDR3 is CAWRNTEGTEAFF. The CDR3 DNA reads as TGTGCCTGGAGGAATACAGAGGGCACTGAAGCTTTCTTT.